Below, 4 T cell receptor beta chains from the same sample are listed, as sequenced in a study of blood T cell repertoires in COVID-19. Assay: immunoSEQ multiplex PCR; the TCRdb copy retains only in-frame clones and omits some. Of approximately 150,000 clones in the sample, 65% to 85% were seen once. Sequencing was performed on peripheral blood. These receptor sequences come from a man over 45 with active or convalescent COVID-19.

The CDR3 DNA reads TGTGCCAGCAGTTCGGGGGGGCCAAGTGAAGCTTTCTTT. Its protein product is CASSSGGPSEAFF. This rearrangement joins TRBV12-3 or TRBV12-4 to TRBJ1-1, with TRBD1 as a possible D gene (6 bases). The length of the CDR3 is 13 residues. V was trimmed by 4 bases and J by 7 bases, leaving 13 bases between them.

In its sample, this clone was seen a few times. The CDR3 coding sequence is TGTGCCAGCAGTCCGGGGACAGGGGGCGTGCAGCCCCAGCATTTT. It is translated as CASSPGTGGVQPQHF. The chain uses TRBV27 and TRBJ1-5; 12 nucleotides agree with TRBD1. This CDR3 has 15 residues. Trimming removed 5 bases from V and 7 bases from J; junction bases left unmatched: 6. From germline, CDR1 is MNHEY and CDR2 SMNVEV (reference sequence).

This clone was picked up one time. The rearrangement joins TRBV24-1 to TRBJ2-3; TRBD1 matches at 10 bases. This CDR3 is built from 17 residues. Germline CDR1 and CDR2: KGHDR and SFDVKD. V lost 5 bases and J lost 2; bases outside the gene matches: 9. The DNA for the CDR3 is TGTGCCACCAGTGGACCTCGGACAGGGGGTTACACAGATACGCAGTATTTT. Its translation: CATSGPRTGGYTDTQYF.

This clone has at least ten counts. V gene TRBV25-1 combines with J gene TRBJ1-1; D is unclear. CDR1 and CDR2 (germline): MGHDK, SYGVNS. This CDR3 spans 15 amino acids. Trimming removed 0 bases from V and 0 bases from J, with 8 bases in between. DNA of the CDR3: TGTGCCAGCAGTGAATATGGCAGATTGAACACTGAAGCTTTCTTT. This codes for CASSEYGRLNTEAFF.